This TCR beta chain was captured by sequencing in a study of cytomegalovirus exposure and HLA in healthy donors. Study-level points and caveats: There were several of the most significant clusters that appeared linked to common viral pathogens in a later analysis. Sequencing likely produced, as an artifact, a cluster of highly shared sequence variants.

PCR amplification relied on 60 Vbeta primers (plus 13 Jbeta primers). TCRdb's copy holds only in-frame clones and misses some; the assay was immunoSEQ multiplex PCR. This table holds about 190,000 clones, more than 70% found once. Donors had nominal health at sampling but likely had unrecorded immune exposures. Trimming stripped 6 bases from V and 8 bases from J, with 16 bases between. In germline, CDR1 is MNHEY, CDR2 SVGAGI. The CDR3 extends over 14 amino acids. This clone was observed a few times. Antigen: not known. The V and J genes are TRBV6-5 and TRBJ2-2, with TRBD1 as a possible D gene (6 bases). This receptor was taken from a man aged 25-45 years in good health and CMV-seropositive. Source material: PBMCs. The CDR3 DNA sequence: TGTGCCAGCAGCCGAACAGGGATCGGAGGGGAGCTGTTTTTT. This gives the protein CASSRTGIGGELFF.